One and the same sample provided the 5 T cell receptor beta chains below, sequenced in a study of CD8 T cells in Susac syndrome. When the RNA was reverse transcribed, random hexamers were used with an input of roughly 0.45 to 1 ug. TCRdb independently ran MiXCR on the immunoSEQ multiplex PCR reads; one entry per CDR3 protein. This table holds approximately 110,000 distinct CDR3 sequences, around 95% found once. Sequencing input: CD4+ T cells from PBMCs. All receptors derive from a human donor in good health.

The V and J genes are TRBV5-1 and TRBJ2-3, with TRBD1 as a possible D gene (7 bases). Germline V lookup: CDR1 SGHRS, CDR2 YFSETQ. Trimming cost V 0 bases and J 2 bases, with 13 bases left between them. The CDR3 has 16 residues. DNA of the CDR3: TGCGCCAGCAGCTTGGTAGCAGGGGGACTCACAGATACGCAGTATTTT. As protein: CASSLVAGGLTDTQYF.

This chain uses TRBV6-5 with TRBJ2-7; tentatively, D is TRBD1 or TRBD2 (5 bases each). Trimming removed 2 bases from V and 6 bases from J, with 5 bases in between. Germline V CDR1 and CDR2: MNHEY, SVGAGI. This CDR3 comprises 11 residues. Here the CDR3 DNA reads TGTGCCAGCAGTTACGGGACCGAGCAGTACTTC. Its protein is CASSYGTEQYF.

V usage is TRBV19 and J usage is TRBJ2-3, with unresolved D. CDR1 and CDR2 (germline): LNHDA, SQIVND (reference sequence). V was pared by 3 bases and J by 5 bases, with 6 bases between. The CDR3 consists of 12 residues. CDR3 bases: TGTGCCAGTAGTATCCGCCTAGATACGCAGTATTTT. This encodes CASSIRLDTQYF.

The chain uses TRBV11-2 and TRBJ2-2, with D tentatively TRBD1 (6 bases). V was clipped by 5 bases and J by 4 bases, with 17 bases between them. The CDR3 has 16 residues. Per germline, CDR1 SGHAT and CDR2 FQNNGV. The CDR3 DNA follows: TGTGCCAGCAGCCTTCGACAGGCGTCGGCCACCGGGGAGCTGTTTTTT. Protein product: CASSLRQASATGELFF. Full variable domain (rest looked up from reference TRBV11-2 and TRBJ2-2): EAGVAQSPRYKIIEKRQSVAFWCNPISGHATLYWYQQILGQGPKLLIQFQNNGVVDDSQLPKDRFSAERLKGVDSTLKIQPAKLEDSAVYLCASSLRQASATGELFFGEGSRLTVL.

V gene TRBV5-1 combines with J gene TRBJ2-7; D is unresolved. The CDR3 consists of 12 residues. Germline V gene lookup returns CDR1 SGHRS and CDR2 YFSETQ. V was clipped by 0 bases and J by 4 bases, with 5 bases between them. The CDR3: CASSLERYEQYF. Written as DNA, the CDR3 is TGCGCCAGCAGCTTGGAGAGATACGAGCAGTACTTC.